One and the same sample provided the 5 T cell receptor beta chains below, sequenced in a study of T cell repertoires in cytomegalovirus infection (dated by TCRdb to the late 2010s). Sequencer: Illumina HiSeq 1500. Clones were called with MiXCR by TCRdb after fastp trimmed the public reads at Q25, and only in-frame beta chains were retained. Each CDR3 protein gets just one entry, which takes the most common genes and DNA from the rows behind it. The sample contains more than 300,000 distinct CDR3 sequences, roughly a third of them found a single time. The ten largest clones add up to about 14% of the sample. The meaning of the sample's treatment or condition label: in vitro stimulation with specific CMV peptide epitopes to enrich CMV-specific T cells. No antigen is known for these receptors. This specimen was cultured PBMCs, taken from culture after CMV antigen stimulation. The origin of the receptors is a human donor in good health (CMV status not recorded). Some clones in this sample may be carry-over from other donors' samples.

This chain joins TRBV5-1 and TRBJ2-7, with D perhaps matching TRBD1 or TRBD2 (5 bases each). Germline CDR1 is SGHRS and CDR2 is YFSETQ. The CDR3 has 13 residues. Trimming left V 0 bases short and J 11 bases short, with 15 bases between. The CDR3 reads CASSLDGTAAEYF. CDR3 nucleotide sequence: TGCGCCAGCAGCTTGGATGGGACGGCCGCTGAGTACTTC.

The chain uses TRBV7-2 and TRBJ1-3, with TRBD1 as a possible D gene (6 bases). The CDR3 is 15 amino acids. Looked up from germline, CDR1 is SGHTA and CDR2 is FQGNSA. V was pared by 6 bases and J by 1 base, with 13 bases between. CDR3 protein: CASSYITGSGNTIYF. CDR3 coding DNA: TGTGCCAGCAGTTACATCACAGGGTCTGGAAACACCATATATTTT.

V and J are TRBV4-1 and TRBJ1-2; no reliable D call. The CDR3 consists of 17 residues. The germline CDR1 and CDR2 sequences are MGHRA and YSYEKL. V gave up 1 base and J gave up 2 bases, with 17 bases separating them. DNA for the CDR3: TGCGCCAGCAGCCAAGTGCAATTCGGAAGGACCAACTATGGCTACACCTTC. Amino acid sequence: CASSQVQFGRTNYGYTF.

The chain recombines TRBV7-9 with TRBJ2-1; 10 nucleotides agree with TRBD2. The germline gives CDR1 SEHNR, CDR2 FQNEAQ (reference sequence). V dropped 1 base and J dropped 3; count of bases not matched to a gene: 6. The CDR3 spans 17 residues. CDR3 protein: CASSLVASGSLYNEQFF. As DNA, the CDR3 is TGTGCCAGCAGCTTAGTGGCTAGCGGGAGTCTCTACAATGAGCAGTTCTTC.

The gene calls are TRBV7-9 and TRBJ2-1, with D unresolved. The V gene lost 5 bases and the J gene lost 4 bases, with 15 bases spanning the gap. CDR1 and CDR2 from the germline V gene are SEHNR and FQNEAQ (reference sequence). The CDR3 loop spans 15 amino acids. The CDR3 DNA follows: TGTGCCAGCAGCCCACTCCCGGACCATTACAATGAGCAGTTCTTC. This translates into CASSPLPDHYNEQFF.